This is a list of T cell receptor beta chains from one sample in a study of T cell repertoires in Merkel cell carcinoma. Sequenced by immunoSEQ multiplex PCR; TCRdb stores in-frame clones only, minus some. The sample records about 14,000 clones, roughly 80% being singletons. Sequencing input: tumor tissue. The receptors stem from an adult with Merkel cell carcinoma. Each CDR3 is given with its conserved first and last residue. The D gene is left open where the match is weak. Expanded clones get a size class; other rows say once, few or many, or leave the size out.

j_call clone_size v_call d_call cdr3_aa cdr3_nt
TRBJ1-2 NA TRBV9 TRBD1 CASSVDTGGRGYTF TGTGCCAGCAGCGTAGACACAGGGGGCCGTGGCTACACCTTC
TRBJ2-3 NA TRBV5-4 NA CASRLSRASGTDTQYF TGTGCCAGCAGGCTGAGCAGGGCTAGCGGCACAGATACGCAGTATTTT
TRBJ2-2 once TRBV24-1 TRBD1 CATSVPLERGRNGELFF TGTGCCACCAGTGTCCCTTTGGAAAGGGGGCGTAACGGGGAGCTGTTTTTT
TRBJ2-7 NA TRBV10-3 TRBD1 CAISGGQGSDEQYF TGTGCCATCAGTGGGGGACAGGGCTCGGACGAGCAGTACTTC
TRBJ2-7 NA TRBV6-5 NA CASSYSRDFEQYF TGTGCCAGCAGTTACTCGAGGGACTTCGAGCAGTACTTC
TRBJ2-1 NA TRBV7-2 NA CASSATGYNEQFF TGTGCCAGCAGCGCGACAGGTTACAATGAGCAGTTCTTC
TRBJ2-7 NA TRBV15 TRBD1 CATSRVIGQGREQYF TGTGCCACCAGCAGAGTTATCGGACAGGGGCGCGAGCAGTACTTC
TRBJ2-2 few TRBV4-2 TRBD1 CASSHPATGGNTGELFF TGTGCCAGCAGCCATCCCGCGACAGGGGGGAACACCGGGGAGCTGTTTTTT
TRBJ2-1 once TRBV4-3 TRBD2 CARSRLLAGGSYNEQFF TGCGCCCGCAGTCGACTCTTAGCGGGAGGCTCCTACAATGAGCAGTTCTTC
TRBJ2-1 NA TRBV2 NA CASSAVYNEQFF TGTGCCAGCAGTGCAGTTTACAATGAGCAGTTCTTC
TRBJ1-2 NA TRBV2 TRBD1 CASIGNRGGGYTF TGTGCCAGCATAGGAAACAGGGGAGGCGGCTACACCTTC
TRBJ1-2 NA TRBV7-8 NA CASSFGQKDPYYGYTF TGTGCCAGCAGCTTCGGACAGAAAGATCCCTACTATGGCTACACCTTC
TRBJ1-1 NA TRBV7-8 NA CASSLGGGGGTEAFF TGTGCCAGCAGCTTAGGGGGCGGGGGGGGCACTGAAGCTTTCTTT
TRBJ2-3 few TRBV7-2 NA CASSSPHLDTQYF TGTGCCAGCAGCTCCCCCCATTTAGATACGCAGTATTTT
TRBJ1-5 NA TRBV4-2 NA CASSQDRTGRSQPQHF TGTGCCAGCAGCCAAGATCGAACAGGGAGAAGTCAGCCCCAGCATTTT
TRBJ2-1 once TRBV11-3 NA CASSFPGIIDEQFF TGTGCCAGCAGCTTTCCCGGGATCATAGATGAGCAGTTCTTC
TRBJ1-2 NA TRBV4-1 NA CASSQDVSGYTF TGCGCCAGCAGCCAAGATGTCTCGGGCTACACCTTC
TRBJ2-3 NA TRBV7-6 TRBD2 CASSLGLAGGSTDTQYF TGTGCCAGCAGCTTGGGACTAGCGGGGGGTAGCACAGATACGCAGTATTTT
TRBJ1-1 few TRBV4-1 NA CASSQESSRMNTEAFF TGCGCCAGCAGCCAAGAGAGTAGCAGGATGAACACTGAAGCTTTCTTT
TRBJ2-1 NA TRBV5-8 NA CASSLVQGGEQFF TGTGCCAGCAGCTTGGTTCAGGGGGGCGAGCAGTTCTTC
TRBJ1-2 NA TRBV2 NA CASRLDIGYGYTF TGTGCCAGCAGACTTGACATTGGCTATGGCTACACCTTC
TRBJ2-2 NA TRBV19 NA CASKDGGRTGELFF TGTGCCAGTAAAGACGGAGGTCGCACCGGGGAGCTGTTTTTT
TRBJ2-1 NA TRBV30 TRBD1 CAWSGTGLYHEQFF TGTGCCTGGTCCGGGACAGGGCTTTACCATGAGCAGTTCTTC
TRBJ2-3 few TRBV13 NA CASSLFALDTQYF TGTGCCAGCAGCTTATTTGCCTTAGATACGCAGTATTTT
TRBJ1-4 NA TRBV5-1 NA CASSFSGSNEKLFF TGCGCCAGCAGCTTTTCCGGGTCTAATGAAAAACTGTTTTTT
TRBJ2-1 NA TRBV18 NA CASSPGSRGTYNEQFF TGTGCCAGCTCACCAGGAAGTAGGGGGACCTACAATGAGCAGTTCTTC
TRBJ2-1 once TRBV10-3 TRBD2 CAISPGLVGVEQFF TGTGCCATCAGTCCGGGACTAGTGGGGGTAGAGCAGTTCTTC
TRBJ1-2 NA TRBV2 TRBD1 CASSPTGNYGYTF TGTGCCAGCAGCCCGACAGGGAACTATGGCTACACCTTC
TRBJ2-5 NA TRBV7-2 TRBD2 CASSFDGLVGETQYF TGTGCCAGCAGCTTCGACGGACTAGTCGGCGAGACCCAGTACTTC
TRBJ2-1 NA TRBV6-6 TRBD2 CASSLGGLAGGGRFDEQFF TGTGCCAGCAGTCTAGGGGGACTAGCGGGAGGGGGTCGTTTCGATGAGCAGTTCTTC
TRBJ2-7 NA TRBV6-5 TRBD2 CASSSGRWYEQYF TGTGCCAGCAGTAGCGGGAGGTGGTACGAGCAGTACTTC
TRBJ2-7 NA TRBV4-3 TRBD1 CASSQGQAGAPSEQYF TGCGCCAGCAGCCAGGGACAGGCCGGAGCCCCCTCCGAGCAGTACTTC
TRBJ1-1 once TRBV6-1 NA CASSEIPGVATEAFF TGTGCCAGCAGTGAAATTCCAGGGGTGGCCACTGAAGCTTTCTTT